This record concerns one TCR beta chain sequence. The antigen it recognizes is unknown. The sample holds no much larger clone one base away, and base qualities are not on file. The library came from the immunoSEQ multiplex PCR assay. Entries here come from immuneACCESS through TCRdb and include only in-frame sequences with V and J called. Some clones fail to appear in such tables; in the studies checked, an unresolved V gene covers under half of the shortfall, and the cause of the remainder is unknown. The sample table contains 30,000 to 45,000 clones; only one count was recorded for about nine tenths of them. 1.2% of the sample lies in the top ten. Trimming removed 6 bases from V and 6 bases from J, leaving 16 bases between the germline ends. Including the terminal cysteine and phenylalanine, the CDR3 comprises 14 residues. Only the CDR3 portion is preserved as DNA: 42 bases, with reading frame beginning at the first base. CDR1 and CDR2 were assigned from the germline V gene (reference sequence) as MNHNY and SVGAGI.

This record comes from a study of T cell changes during pregnancy in multiple sclerosis (dated by TCRdb to the late 2010s). About the investigation overall: Changes in the T cell repertoire over the course of pregnancy were examined in this study in women with multiple sclerosis.

This TCR derives from a female donor with multiple sclerosis, enrolled in a pregnancy study. The sequences come from CD4+ T cells from peripheral blood mononuclear cells, collected before pregnancy. The chain joins TRBV6-6 to TRBJ2-3; no D segment can be confidently identified. The nucleotide sequence is given as TGTGCCAGCAGCTTTACCCAGATCCGCGATACGCAGTATTTT. It is translated as CASSFTQIRDTQYF.